Presented here are 4 T cell receptor beta chains from one specimen sequenced in a study of shared clonotypes between healthy human individuals. Clones were read by immunoSEQ multiplex PCR, and TCRdb kept only the in-frame ones, dropping some. The table records about 600,000 clones, just over 75% of them present only once. The sequenced sample consisted of PBMCs. These receptors originate from a woman aged 40-49 years in good health. Some clones in this sample may be carry-over from other donors' samples.

The rearrangement joins TRBV19 to TRBJ1-2, with D maybe TRBD1 (5 bases). The CDR3 extends over 15 amino acids. Germline CDR1 LNHDA, CDR2 SQIVND (reference sequence). Trimming pared 8 bases from V and 4 bases from J, leaving 20 bases between. CDR3 protein: CASGSPGTSLYGYTF. DNA of the CDR3: TGTGCCAGTGGGTCCCCCGGGACGTCCCTCTATGGCTACACCTTC.

The chain is built from TRBV5-6 and TRBJ2-7; D may match TRBD1 or TRBD2 (5 bases each). The V end lost 5 bases, the J end lost 2 bases, and 14 bases lay between the germline ends. The CDR3 extends over 14 amino acids. The germline V gene encodes CDR1 SGHDT and CDR2 YYEEEE. The CDR3 is CASRSTWDPYEQYF. For the CDR3, the DNA is TGTGCCAGCAGATCTACCTGGGACCCCTACGAGCAGTACTTC.

The genes are TRBV28 and TRBJ2-2; possible D gene TRBD1, 6 bases. Germline CDR1 is MDHEN and CDR2 is SYDVKM. V dropped 5 bases and J dropped 1 base, with 8 bases sitting between them. The CDR3 is made up of 14 amino acids. CDR3 DNA: TGTGCCAGCAGTGCGGACAGGAACACCGGGGAGCTGTTTTTT. It is translated as CASSADRNTGELFF.

In this sample, this clone turned up once. The chain uses TRBV2 and TRBJ2-7, with D uncertain. CDR1 is SNHLY, CDR2 FYNNEI, per germline. The CDR3 totals 14 residues. V lost 5 bases and J lost 6, with 17 bases in between. As DNA, the CDR3 is TGTGCCAGCAGTATCAATGGGCTGCCCTTCGAGCAGTACTTC. Translation: CASSINGLPFEQYF.